The 12 T cell receptor beta chains given below trace back to one sample, sequenced in a study of T cell responses to AZD1222 COVID-19 vaccine. Method: immunoSEQ multiplex PCR; TCRdb's copy keeps in-frame clones and lacks some. Altogether 90,000 to 110,000 clones are present, approximately 90% being singletons, with the ten largest covering over 15%. The material sequenced was peripheral blood, taken on day 0 of AZD1222 vaccination. These receptors were obtained from an adult in good health.

This clone was seen just once. The chain uses TRBV2 and TRBJ2-5, with D unclear. The CDR3 runs 11 residues. Trimming left V 6 bases short and J 3 bases short, with 5 bases between. The germline CDR1 and CDR2 sequences are SNHLY and FYNNEI. CDR3 loop: CASRAKETQYF. CDR3 nucleotide sequence: TGTGCCAGCAGGGCGAAAGAGACCCAGTACTTC.

The gene calls are TRBV5-1 and TRBJ1-2, with 7 positions matching TRBD1. CDR3 size: 13 residues. Germline V CDR1 and CDR2: SGHRS, YFSETQ. The ends lost 6 bases at V and 4 bases at J; junction bases unmatched: 6. The CDR3 nucleotides read TGCGCCAGCACTGACAGGGTCGGCTATGGCTACACCTTC. Protein: CASTDRVGYGYTF.

This CDR3 reads CASSLALHSDSYNEQFF. As DNA, the CDR3 is TGCGCCAGCAGCTTGGCCTTACATTCGGACAGCTACAATGAGCAGTTCTTC. V is TRBV5-1 and J is TRBJ2-1; D is perhaps TRBD1 (6 bases). The CDR3 loop spans 17 amino acids. CDR1 and CDR2 from the germline V gene are SGHRS and YFSETQ. V was trimmed by 0 bases and J by 3 bases, leaving 16 bases between them.

The rearrangement links TRBV5-1 to TRBJ2-2; TRBD1 matches 10 bases. Germline V lookup: CDR1 SGHRS, CDR2 YFSETQ. V shed 7 bases and J 4 bases; nucleotides not matched to a gene: 4. The CDR3 loop spans 14 amino acids. This CDR3 is CASAGQGSTGELFF. The CDR3 DNA reads as TGCGCCAGCGCGGGACAGGGGAGCACCGGGGAGCTGTTTTTT.

This chain joins TRBV15 and TRBJ1-5; weak D call: TRBD1 (5 bases). The germline gives CDR1 LNHNV, CDR2 YYDKDF (reference sequence). The CDR3 extends over 16 amino acids. V dropped 0 bases and J dropped 6 bases, with 15 bases sitting between them. The DNA of the CDR3 is TGTGCCACCAGCAGAGATTTGGGGGGGGTTGGTCAGCCCCAGCATTTT. It yields the protein CATSRDLGGVGQPQHF.

This chain connects TRBV7-9 to TRBJ2-5; the match to TRBD2 covers 11 bases. The CDR3 contains 16 residues. CDR1 and CDR2 from the germline V gene are SEHNR and FQNEAQ (reference sequence). Trimming cost V 5 bases and J 4 bases; bases outside gene matches: 9. The CDR3 DNA follows: TGTGCCAGCAGCCTTCTAGCGGGGGGACCTCGAGAGACCCAGTACTTC. Its protein product is CASSLLAGGPRETQYF.

This chain uses TRBV25-1 with TRBJ2-2; D unclear. V lost 3 bases and J lost 6, with 8 bases in between. Looked up from germline, CDR1 is MGHDK and CDR2 is SYGVNS. The CDR3 extends over 13 amino acids. The CDR3 bases are TGTGCCAGCAGTGATCGTTGGGCCGGGGAGCTGTTTTTT. The encoded protein is CASSDRWAGELFF.

This clone was picked up one time. The rearrangement links TRBV4-2 to TRBJ1-5, with 8 bases lining up with TRBD1. Trimming removed 0 bases from V and 2 bases from J; junction bases left unmatched: 9. The CDR3 covers 18 residues. Germline assignment: CDR1 LGHNA and CDR2 YNFKEQ. CDR3 DNA sequence: TGTGCCAGCAGCCAAGATCCAAGGACAGGGATCGGCAATCAGCCCCAGCATTTT. It translates to CASSQDPRTGIGNQPQHF.

The chain couples TRBV11-3 to TRBJ2-1; tentatively, D is TRBD1 (6 bases). The CDR3 length is 14 residues. Germline CDR1 is SGHNT and CDR2 is YENEEA. The germline V and J ends were trimmed by 4 bases and 5 bases, with 12 bases remaining between them. This CDR3 is CASSSGAPDNEQFF. The CDR3 nucleotides read TGTGCCAGCAGCTCAGGGGCTCCGGACAATGAGCAGTTCTTC.

The chain links TRBV9 to TRBJ2-5, with D tentatively TRBD2 (6 bases). With 0 bases removed from V and 5 bases from J, the gap between germline ends came to 14 bases. This CDR3 region has 15 residues. Germline V gene data show CDR1 as SGDLS and CDR2 as YYNGEE. CDR3 residues: CASSVVSGVVETQYF. CDR3 nucleotides: TGTGCCAGCAGCGTAGTTTCGGGGGTCGTGGAGACCCAGTACTTC.

This clone was counted a few times. This chain uses TRBV5-6 with TRBJ2-1; D unclear. The CDR3 loop spans 13 amino acids. V lost 4 bases to trimming and J lost 6 bases, with 11 bases between them. Looked up from germline, CDR1 is SGHDT and CDR2 is YYEEEE. The CDR3 is CASSKRSVNEQFF. CDR3 sequence (DNA): TGTGCCAGCAGCAAGAGGAGTGTCAATGAGCAGTTCTTC.

The rearrangement joins TRBV20-1 to TRBJ2-7; D possibly corresponds to TRBD2 (5 bases). The germline V gene has CDR1 DFQATT and CDR2 SNEGSKA (reference sequence). The V end lost 6 bases, the J end lost 3 bases, and 9 bases lay between the germline ends. The CDR3 length is 11 residues. As DNA, the CDR3 is TGCAGTGCCCAAGACTACTACGAGCAGTACTTC. Protein product: CSAQDYYEQYF.